These 9 T cell receptor beta chains were all obtained from the same sample, sequenced in a study of blood T cell repertoires in COVID-19. Libraries were prepared by immunoSEQ multiplex PCR; TCRdb keeps only in-frame clonotypes and omits some of them. The sample gives 100,000 to 120,000 clones, approximately 70% of which show up once; 7.6% is in the top ten. The specimen sequenced was peripheral blood. These receptors were taken from a woman in her fifties or sixties with acute or convalescent COVID-19.

The chain links TRBV5-1 to TRBJ2-7, with 7 bases identical to TRBD1. The length of the CDR3 is 14 residues. Germline CDR1 reads SGHRS; CDR2 reads YFSETQ. The trim removed 0 bases at V and 5 bases at J, leaving 5 bases unmatched. The CDR3 sequence: CASSLDRGSHEQYF. The CDR3 DNA is TGCGCCAGCAGCTTGGACAGGGGATCTCACGAGCAGTACTTC.

This clone has only one observation. The V and J genes are TRBV5-1 and TRBJ1-1; 12 bases are shared with TRBD1. This CDR3 region has 16 residues. V was clipped by 10 bases and J by 3 bases; unmatched bases: 13. Germline lookup yields CDR1 SGHRS and CDR2 YFSETQ. The CDR3 DNA reads TGCGCCTCAAACTGGGGACAGGGGGCCGGCTACACTGAAGCTTTCTTT. The encoded protein is CASNWGQGAGYTEAFF.

This clone was seen only a few times. The rearrangement uses TRBV7-2 and TRBJ1-2; tentative D call: TRBD1 (6 bases). V was pared by 4 bases and J by 7 bases, with 16 bases between. CDR3 size: 14 residues. In germline, CDR1 is SGHTA, CDR2 FQGNSA. For the CDR3, the DNA is TGTGCCAGCAGCTCAAACCAGGGGAGGGGTGGCTACACCTTC. Protein sequence: CASSSNQGRGGYTF.

This clone turned up a few times. V and J are TRBV30 and TRBJ1-1; D is unclear. This CDR3 has 16 residues. From germline, CDR1 is GTSNPN and CDR2 SVGIG (reference sequence). Trimming left V 0 bases short and J 1 base short, with 15 bases between. The CDR3 region is CAWSVPSVLRNTEAFF. The CDR3 DNA is TGTGCCTGGAGTGTACCGTCGGTTCTGAGGAACACTGAAGCTTTCTTT.

This sequence joins TRBV19 and TRBJ1-5; D unclear. In germline, CDR1 is LNHDA, CDR2 SQIVND (reference sequence). V lost 7 bases, J lost 2 bases, and 9 bases lay in between. This CDR3 has 13 amino acids. The CDR3, as DNA: TGTGCCAGTACCCTTGTTGGCAATCAGCCCCAGCATTTT. Translation: CASTLVGNQPQHF.

This chain links TRBV5-5 with TRBJ2-1; TRBD1 matches 10 bases. The CDR3 runs to 15 residues. V trimming: 4 bases; J trimming: 1 base; junction bases outside the gene matches: 2. Germline V CDR1 and CDR2: SGHKS, YYEKEE (reference sequence). This CDR3 is CASSTGQGSYNEQFF. CDR3 DNA sequence: TGTGCCAGCAGCACGGGACAGGGGTCCTACAATGAGCAGTTCTTC.

This clone showed up just once. This rearrangement joins TRBV5-1 to TRBJ2-3; D gene uncertain. CDR1 and CDR2 from the germline V gene are SGHRS and YFSETQ. V lost 1 base to trimming and J lost 5 bases, with 14 bases between them. This CDR3 is built from 15 residues. The CDR3 here is CASSLSGQPGDTQYF. The CDR3, as DNA: TGCGCCAGCAGCTTGTCCGGTCAACCCGGAGATACGCAGTATTTT.

The gene calls are TRBV28 and TRBJ2-5; 8 nucleotides match TRBD1. With V trimmed by 5 bases and J by 1 base, 6 bases remained unmatched. Germline assignment: CDR1 MDHEN and CDR2 SYDVKM. The CDR3 covers 15 residues. Written as DNA, the CDR3 is TGTGCCAGCAGTCCCTCCCAGGGGGCCCAAGAGACCCAGTACTTC. Encoded protein: CASSPSQGAQETQYF.

This clone was observed a handful of times. The rearrangement joins TRBV24-1 to TRBJ2-5; 8 bases are a match to TRBD2. J gave up 5 bases and V 5 bases, and 9 bases lay outside the gene matches. There are 15 residues in the CDR3. Per the germline V gene, CDR1 is KGHDR and CDR2 is SFDVKD. CDR3 bases: TGTGCCACCAGTGTGCTGGCGGGGGGCCAGGAGACCCAGTACTTC. Protein: CATSVLAGGQETQYF.